A single sample is the source of the 3 T cell receptor beta chains below, sequenced in a study of T-cell memory formation after mild COVID-19. TCRdb called the 5' RACE reads again in MiXCR, with one record for every CDR3 protein. Found here are approximately 260,000 distinct CDR3 sequences, more than 15% of them singletons; the top ten hold under 25%. Sequenced sample: PBMCs or a T cell subset sorted from them (not recorded which). The source of these receptors is a young man who had mild COVID-19 (a few samples of this study predate the infection). Cell type and time point are not known.

This clonotype was observed a few times. The rearrangement uses TRBV29-1 and TRBJ1-3; no definite D call. Trimming stripped 8 bases from V and 0 bases from J, with 5 bases between. Germline V gene lookup returns CDR1 SQVTM and CDR2 ANQGSEA. This CDR3 comprises 11 residues. CDR3 loop: CSSTSGNTIYF. In nucleotides, the CDR3 is TGCAGCTCCACCTCTGGAAACACCATATATTTT. Combining the CDR3 with reference TRBV29-1 and TRBJ1-3 gives the whole variable domain SAVISQKPSRDICQRGTSLTIQCQVDSQVTMMFWYRQQPGQSLTLIATANQGSEATYESGFVIDKFPISRPNLTFSTLTVSNMSPEDSSIYLCSSTSGNTIYFGEGSWLTVV.

J is TRBJ2-7 and V is TRBV28, with D uncertain. V lost 2 bases, J lost 2 bases, and 10 bases lay in between. Per germline, CDR1 MDHEN and CDR2 SYDVKM. The CDR3 extends over 14 amino acids. CDR3 amino acids: CASSLGSGPYEQYF. The CDR3 DNA reads as TGTGCCAGCAGTTTAGGTTCAGGTCCCTACGAGCAGTACTTC.

The V and J genes are TRBV7-2 and TRBJ1-1, with D possibly being TRBD1 (5 bases). Germline CDR1 is SGHTA and CDR2 is FQGNSA. V was trimmed by 3 bases and J by 5 bases, leaving 19 bases between them. This CDR3 has 16 residues. This CDR3 reads CASSLKRAREGTEAFF. The CDR3 DNA reads as TGTGCCAGCAGCTTGAAAAGGGCAAGGGAGGGGACTGAAGCTTTCTTT.